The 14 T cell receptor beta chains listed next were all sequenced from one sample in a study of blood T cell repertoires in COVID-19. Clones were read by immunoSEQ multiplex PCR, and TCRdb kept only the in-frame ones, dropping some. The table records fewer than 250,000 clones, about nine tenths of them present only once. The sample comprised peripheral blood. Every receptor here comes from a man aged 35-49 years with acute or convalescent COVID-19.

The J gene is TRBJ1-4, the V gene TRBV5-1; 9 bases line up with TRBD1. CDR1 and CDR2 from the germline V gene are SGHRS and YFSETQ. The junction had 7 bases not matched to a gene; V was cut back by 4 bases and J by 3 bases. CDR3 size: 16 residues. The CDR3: CASSIGQGLANEKLFF. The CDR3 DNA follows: TGCGCCAGCAGCATCGGACAGGGGTTGGCTAATGAAAAACTGTTTTTT.

The CDR3 reads CASSLAAGVGYEQFF. In nucleotides, the CDR3 is TGTGCCAGCAGCTTAGCCGCGGGAGTGGGTTATGAGCAGTTCTTC. The chain joins TRBV7-2 to TRBJ2-1, with 7 bases that match TRBD2. CDR3 length: 15 residues. V shed 0 bases and J 8 bases; nucleotides not matched to a gene: 7. Looked up from germline, CDR1 is SGHTA and CDR2 is FQGNSA. The variable domain in full, completed from reference TRBV7-2 and TRBJ2-1, reads GAGVSQSPSNKVTEKGKDVELRCDPISGHTALYWYRQSLGQGLEFLIYFQGNSAPDKSGLPSDRFSAERTGGSVSTLTIQRTQQEDSAVYLCASSLAAGVGYEQFFGPGTRLTVL.

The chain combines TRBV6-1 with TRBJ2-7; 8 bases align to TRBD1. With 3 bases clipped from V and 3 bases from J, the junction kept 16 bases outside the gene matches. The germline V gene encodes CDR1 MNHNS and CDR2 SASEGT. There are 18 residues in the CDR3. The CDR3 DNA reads TGTGCCAGCAGTGACCCTGGACAGGGTAAAGATAAGGTCTACGAGCAGTACTTC. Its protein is CASSDPGQGKDKVYEQYF.

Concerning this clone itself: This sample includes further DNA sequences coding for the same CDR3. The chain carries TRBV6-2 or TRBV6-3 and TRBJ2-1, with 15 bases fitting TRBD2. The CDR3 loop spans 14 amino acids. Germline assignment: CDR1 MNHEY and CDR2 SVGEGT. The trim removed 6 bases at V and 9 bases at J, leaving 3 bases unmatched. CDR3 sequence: CASSRTSGRGEQFF. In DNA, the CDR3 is TGTGCCAGCAGCCGGACTAGCGGGAGGGGTGAGCAGTTCTTC.

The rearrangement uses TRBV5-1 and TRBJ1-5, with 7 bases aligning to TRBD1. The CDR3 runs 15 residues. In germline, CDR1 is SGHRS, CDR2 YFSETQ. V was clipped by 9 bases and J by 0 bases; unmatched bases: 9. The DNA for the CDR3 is TGCGCCACCAGACAGGGACCCTATAGCAATCAGCCCCAGCATTTT. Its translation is CATRQGPYSNQPQHF.

This CDR3 is CSVSTVIMNTEAFF. Here the CDR3 DNA reads TGCAGCGTTAGTACAGTTATTATGAACACTGAAGCTTTCTTT. The chain has TRBV29-1 and TRBJ1-1, with D unclear. V lost 5 bases, J lost 0 bases, and 13 bases lay in between. This CDR3 has 14 amino acids. Germline lookup yields CDR1 SQVTM and CDR2 ANQGSEA. The full variable domain, in which reference TRBV29-1 and TRBJ1-1 provide the parts outside the CDR3, is SAVISQKPSRDICQRGTSLTIQCQVDSQVTMMFWYRQQPGQSLTLIATANQGSEATYESGFVIDKFPISRPNLTFSTLTVSNMSPEDSSIYLCSVSTVIMNTEAFFGQGTRLTVV.

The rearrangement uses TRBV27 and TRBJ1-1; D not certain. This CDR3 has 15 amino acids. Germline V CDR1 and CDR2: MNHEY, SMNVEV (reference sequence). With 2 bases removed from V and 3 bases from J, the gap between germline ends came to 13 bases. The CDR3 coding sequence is TGTGCCAGCAGTTTAACCCCCCTCGCGGACACTGAAGCTTTCTTT. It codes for CASSLTPLADTEAFF.

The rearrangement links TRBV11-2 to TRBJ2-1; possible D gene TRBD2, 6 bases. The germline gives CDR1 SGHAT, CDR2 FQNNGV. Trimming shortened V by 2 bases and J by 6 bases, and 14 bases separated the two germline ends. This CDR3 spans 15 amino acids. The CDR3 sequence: CASSLRAGGINEQFF. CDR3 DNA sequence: TGTGCCAGCAGCTTAAGAGCGGGTGGCATCAATGAGCAGTTCTTC.

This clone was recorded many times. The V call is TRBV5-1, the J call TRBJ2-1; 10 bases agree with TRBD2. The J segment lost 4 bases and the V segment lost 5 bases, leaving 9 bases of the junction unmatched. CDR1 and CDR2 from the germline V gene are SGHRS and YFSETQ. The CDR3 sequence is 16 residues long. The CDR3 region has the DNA TGCGCCAGCAGTCAAACTAGCGGGGAATCTTACAATGAGCAGTTCTTC. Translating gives CASSQTSGESYNEQFF.

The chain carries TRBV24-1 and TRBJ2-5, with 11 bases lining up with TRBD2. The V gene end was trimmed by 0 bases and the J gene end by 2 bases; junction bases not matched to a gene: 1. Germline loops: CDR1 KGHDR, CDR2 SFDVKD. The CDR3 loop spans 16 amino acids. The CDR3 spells CATSDLASGRQETQYF. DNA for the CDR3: TGTGCCACCAGTGATTTGGCTAGCGGGAGGCAAGAGACCCAGTACTTC.

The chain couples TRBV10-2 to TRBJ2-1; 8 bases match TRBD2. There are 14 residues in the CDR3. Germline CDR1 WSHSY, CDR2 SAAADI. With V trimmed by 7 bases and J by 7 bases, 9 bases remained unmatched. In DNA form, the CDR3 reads TGCGCCAGCACGGGACTAGGTGCCGTTAATGAGCAGTTCTTC. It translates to CASTGLGAVNEQFF.

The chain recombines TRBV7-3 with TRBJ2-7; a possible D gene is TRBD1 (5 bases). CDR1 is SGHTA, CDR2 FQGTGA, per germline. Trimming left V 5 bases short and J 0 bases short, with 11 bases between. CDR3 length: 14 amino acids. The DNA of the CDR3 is TGTGCCAGCAGCGAGCAGGGTAGCTCCTACGAGCAGTACTTC. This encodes CASSEQGSSYEQYF. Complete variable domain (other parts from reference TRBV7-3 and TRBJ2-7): GAGVSQTPSNKVTEKGKYVELRCDPISGHTALYWYRQSLGQGPEFLIYFQGTGAADDSGLPNDRFFAVRPEGSVSTLKIQRTERGDSAVYLCASSEQGSSYEQYFGPGTRLTVT.

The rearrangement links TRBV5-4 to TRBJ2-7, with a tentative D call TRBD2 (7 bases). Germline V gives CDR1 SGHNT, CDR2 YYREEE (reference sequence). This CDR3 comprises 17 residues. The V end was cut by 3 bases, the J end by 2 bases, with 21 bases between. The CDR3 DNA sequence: TGTGCCAGCAGCTCCCCTATTGGGGGGGCCGGGACCTACGAGCAGTACTTC. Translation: CASSSPIGGAGTYEQYF. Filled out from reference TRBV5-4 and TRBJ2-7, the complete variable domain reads ETGVTQSPTHLIKTRGQQVTLRCSSQSGHNTVSWYQQALGQGPQFIFQYYREEENGRGNFPPRFSGLQFPNYSSELNVNALELDDSALYLCASSSPIGGAGTYEQYFGPGTRLTVT.

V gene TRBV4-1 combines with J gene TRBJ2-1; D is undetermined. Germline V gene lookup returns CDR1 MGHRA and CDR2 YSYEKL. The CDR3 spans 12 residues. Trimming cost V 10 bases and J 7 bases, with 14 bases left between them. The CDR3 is CATLTLRNEQFF. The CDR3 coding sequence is TGCGCCACCCTTACATTGAGGAATGAGCAGTTCTTC.